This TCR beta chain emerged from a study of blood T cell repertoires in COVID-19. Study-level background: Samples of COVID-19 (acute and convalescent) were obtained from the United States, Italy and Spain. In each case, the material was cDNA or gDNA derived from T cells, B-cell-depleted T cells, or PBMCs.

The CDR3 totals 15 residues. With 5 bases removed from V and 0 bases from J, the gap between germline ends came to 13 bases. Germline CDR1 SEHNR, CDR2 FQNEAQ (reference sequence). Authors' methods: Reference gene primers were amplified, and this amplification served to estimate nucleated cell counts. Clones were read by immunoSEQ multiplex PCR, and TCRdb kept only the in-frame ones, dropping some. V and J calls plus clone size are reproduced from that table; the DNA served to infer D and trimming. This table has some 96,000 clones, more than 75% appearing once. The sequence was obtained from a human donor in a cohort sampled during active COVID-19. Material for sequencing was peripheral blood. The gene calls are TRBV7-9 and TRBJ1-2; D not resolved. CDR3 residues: CASSTGAEANYGYTF. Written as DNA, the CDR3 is TGTGCCAGCAGCACGGGAGCTGAAGCTAACTATGGCTACACCTTC.